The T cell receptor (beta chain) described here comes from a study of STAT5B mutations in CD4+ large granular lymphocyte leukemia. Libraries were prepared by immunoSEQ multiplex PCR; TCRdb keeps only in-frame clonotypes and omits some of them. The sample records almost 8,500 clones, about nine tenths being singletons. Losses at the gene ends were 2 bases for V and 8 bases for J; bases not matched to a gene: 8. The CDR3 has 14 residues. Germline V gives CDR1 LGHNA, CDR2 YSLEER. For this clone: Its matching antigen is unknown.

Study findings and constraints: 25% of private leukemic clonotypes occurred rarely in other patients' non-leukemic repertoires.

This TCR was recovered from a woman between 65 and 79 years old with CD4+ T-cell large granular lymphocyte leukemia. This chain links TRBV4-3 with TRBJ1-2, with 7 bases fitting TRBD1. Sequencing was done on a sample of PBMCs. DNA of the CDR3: TGCGCCAGCAGCCAAAAAGGGGGCTCTAACGGCTACACCTTC. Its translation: CASSQKGGSNGYTF.